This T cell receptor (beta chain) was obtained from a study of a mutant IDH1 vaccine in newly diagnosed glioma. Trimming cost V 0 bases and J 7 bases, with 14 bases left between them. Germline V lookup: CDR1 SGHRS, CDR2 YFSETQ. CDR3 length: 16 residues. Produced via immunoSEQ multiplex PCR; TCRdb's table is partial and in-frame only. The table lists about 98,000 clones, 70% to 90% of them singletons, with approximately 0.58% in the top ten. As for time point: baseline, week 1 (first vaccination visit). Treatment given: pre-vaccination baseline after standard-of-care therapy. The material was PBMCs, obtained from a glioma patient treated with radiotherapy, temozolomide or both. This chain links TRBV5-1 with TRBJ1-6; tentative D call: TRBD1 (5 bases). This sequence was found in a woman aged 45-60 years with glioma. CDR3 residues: CASSLGTPRTNSPLHF. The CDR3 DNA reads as TGCGCCAGCAGCTTGGGGACACCTCGAACCAATTCACCCCTCCACTTT.